Below, one T cell receptor (beta chain) is given with its context. These data belong to a study of cytomegalovirus exposure and HLA in healthy donors. Libraries were prepared by immunoSEQ multiplex PCR; TCRdb keeps only in-frame clonotypes and omits some of them. This table holds over 100,000 clones, over 75% found once. Germline lookup yields CDR1 SGHNT and CDR2 YYREEE (reference sequence). The CDR3 totals 16 residues. V lost 4 bases to trimming and J lost 1 base, with 17 bases between them. The chain joins TRBV5-4 to TRBJ1-2; D perhaps matches TRBD1 (6 bases). This TCR derives from a woman between 18 and 30 years old in good health and CMV-seropositive. Sequencing used PBMCs. Written as DNA, the CDR3 is TGTGCCAGCAGCGTCGTCGGGACACCAGTTAACTATGGCTACACCTTC. This encodes CASSVVGTPVNYGYTF.